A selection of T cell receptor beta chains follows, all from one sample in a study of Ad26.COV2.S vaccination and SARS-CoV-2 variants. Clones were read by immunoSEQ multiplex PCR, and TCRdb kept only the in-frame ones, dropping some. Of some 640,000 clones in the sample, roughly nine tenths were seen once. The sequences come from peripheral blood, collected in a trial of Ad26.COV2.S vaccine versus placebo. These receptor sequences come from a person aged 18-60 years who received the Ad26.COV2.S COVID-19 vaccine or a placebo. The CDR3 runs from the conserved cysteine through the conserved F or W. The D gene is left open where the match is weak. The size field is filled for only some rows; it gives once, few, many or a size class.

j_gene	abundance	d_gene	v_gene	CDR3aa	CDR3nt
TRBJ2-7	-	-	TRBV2	CASTSNLFKTYEQYF	TGTGCCAGCACTTCGAACCTTTTTAAGACCTACGAGCAGTACTTC
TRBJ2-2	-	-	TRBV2	CASTRGEDTGELFF	TGTGCCAGCACGAGGGGGGAGGACACCGGGGAGCTGTTTTTT
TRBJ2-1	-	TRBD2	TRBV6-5	CASSYSPGLGGNEQFF	TGTGCCAGCAGTTACTCTCCCGGACTAGGTGGCAATGAGCAGTTCTTC
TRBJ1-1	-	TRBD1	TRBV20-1	CSASKTGAANTEAFF	TGCAGTGCTAGTAAAACAGGGGCCGCGAACACTGAAGCTTTCTTT
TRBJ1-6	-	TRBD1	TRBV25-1	CASSDVDRRGNSPLHF	TGTGCCAGCAGTGATGTGGACAGGAGAGGCAATTCACCCCTCCACTTT
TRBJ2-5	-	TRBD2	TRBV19	CASSVSGGAGETQYF	TGTGCCAGTAGTGTGTCCGGGGGGGCCGGCGAGACCCAGTACTTC
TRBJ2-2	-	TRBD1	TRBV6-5	CASDRVTGELFF	TGTGCCAGCGACAGGGTCACCGGGGAGCTGTTTTTT
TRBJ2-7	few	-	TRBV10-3	CAISESHEQYF	TGTGCCATCAGTGAGTCCCACGAGCAGTACTTC
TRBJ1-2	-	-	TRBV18	CASSPSQENGYTF	TGTGCCAGCTCACCGAGCCAGGAAAATGGCTACACCTTC
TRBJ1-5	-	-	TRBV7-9	CASSLADRAGNQPQHF	TGTGCCAGCAGCTTAGCTGATAGGGCAGGGAATCAGCCCCAGCATTTT
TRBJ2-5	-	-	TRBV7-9	CASSFPKGLSETQYF	TGTGCCAGCAGCTTCCCCAAGGGGTTGAGCGAGACCCAGTACTTC
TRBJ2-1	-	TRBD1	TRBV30	CAWNRGSDINEQFF	TGTGCCTGGAACAGGGGTTCGGACATTAATGAGCAGTTCTTC
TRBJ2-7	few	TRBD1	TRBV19	CASSGGPGQASYEQYF	TGTGCCAGTAGTGGAGGCCCGGGACAGGCCTCCTACGAGCAGTACTTC
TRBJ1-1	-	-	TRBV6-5	CASSISQQAFF	TGTGCCAGCAGTATCTCACAACAAGCTTTCTTT
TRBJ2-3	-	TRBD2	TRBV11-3	CASSFLAEDTQYF	TGTGCCAGCAGCTTTCTAGCGGAAGATACGCAGTATTTT
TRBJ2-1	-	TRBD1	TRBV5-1	CASSFGQGAAYNEQFF	TGCGCCAGCAGCTTTGGACAGGGGGCGGCCTACAATGAGCAGTTCTTC
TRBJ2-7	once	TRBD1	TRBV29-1	CSVGGQGYEQYF	TGCAGCGTTGGCGGACAGGGCTACGAGCAGTACTTC
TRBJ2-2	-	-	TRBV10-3	CAIRAAMNTGELFF	TGTGCCATCAGGGCAGCGATGAACACCGGGGAGCTGTTTTTT
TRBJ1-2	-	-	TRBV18	CASSPPADFGGYTF	TGTGCCAGCTCACCACCCGCGGATTTTGGTGGCTACACCTTC
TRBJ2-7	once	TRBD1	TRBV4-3	CASSQDPRTGSHEQYF	TGCGCCAGCAGCCAAGATCCCAGGACAGGGAGTCACGAGCAGTACTTC
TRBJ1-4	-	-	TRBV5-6	CASSFYSFNEKLFF	TGTGCCAGCAGCTTCTACAGCTTTAATGAAAAACTGTTTTTT
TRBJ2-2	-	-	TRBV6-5	CASSPNYSGELFF	TGTGCCAGCAGTCCCAACTATTCCGGGGAGCTGTTTTTT
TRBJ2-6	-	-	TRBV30	CAWSVPGTGANVLTF	TGTGCCTGGAGTGTACCCGGGACTGGGGCCAACGTCCTGACTTTC
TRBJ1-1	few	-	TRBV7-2	CASSLERTTEAFF	TGTGCCAGCAGCTTAGAGCGGACCACTGAAGCTTTCTTT
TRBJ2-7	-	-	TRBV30	CAWSVLGGRTGFHSYEQYF	TGTGCCTGGAGTGTACTAGGTGGCCGGACGGGATTCCACTCCTACGAGCAGTACTTC
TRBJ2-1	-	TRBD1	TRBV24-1	CATSEPGQPPQFF	TGTGCCACCAGTGAGCCGGGACAGCCTCCGCAGTTCTTC
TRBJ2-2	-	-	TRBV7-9	CASSPGAGSGFTGELFF	TGTGCCAGCAGCCCTGGGGCAGGATCGGGTTTCACCGGGGAGCTGTTTTTT
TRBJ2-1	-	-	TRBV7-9	CASSSEGGPRFF	TGTGCCAGCAGCTCGGAAGGGGGACCCAGGTTCTTC
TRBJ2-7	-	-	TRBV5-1	CASSPRASRDEQYF	TGCGCCAGCAGCCCCCGGGCCTCCAGGGACGAGCAGTACTTC
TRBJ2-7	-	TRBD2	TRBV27	CASLTYGGEQYF	TGTGCCAGCCTTACATACGGGGGGGAGCAGTACTTC
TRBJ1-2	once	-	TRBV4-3	CASSQDRVYGYTF	TGCGCCAGCAGCCAAGATAGGGTATATGGCTACACCTTC
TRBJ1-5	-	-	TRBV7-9	CASSAQGSNQPQHF	TGTGCCAGCAGCGCACAAGGGAGCAATCAGCCCCAGCATTTT
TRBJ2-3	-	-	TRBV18	CASSPGLGTQYF	TGTGCCAGCTCCCCGGGGCTGGGGACGCAGTATTTT
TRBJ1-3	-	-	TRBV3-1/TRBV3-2	CASSQGSPEAGNTIYF	TGTGCCAGCAGCCAAGGTAGTCCCGAGGCTGGAAACACCATATATTTT
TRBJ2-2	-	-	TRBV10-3	CAINSGTENTGELFF	TGTGCCATCAACTCCGGGACCGAGAACACCGGGGAGCTGTTTTTT
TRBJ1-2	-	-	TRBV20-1	CSASLFANYGYTF	TGCAGTGCTAGTCTTTTCGCTAACTATGGCTACACCTTC
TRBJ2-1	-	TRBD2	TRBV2	CASRLAYEQFF	TGTGCCAGTCGACTAGCTTATGAGCAGTTCTTC
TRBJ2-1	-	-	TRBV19	CASSIVGAGNYEQFF	TGTGCCAGTAGTATAGTGGGGGCGGGGAACTATGAGCAGTTCTTC
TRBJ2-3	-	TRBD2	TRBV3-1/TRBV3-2	CASSQSGRSSPDTQYF	TGTGCCAGCAGCCAAAGCGGGAGGTCGAGCCCAGATACGCAGTATTTT
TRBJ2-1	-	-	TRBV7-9	CASSYSGGPEQFF	TGTGCCAGCAGCTATAGTGGGGGACCTGAGCAGTTCTTC
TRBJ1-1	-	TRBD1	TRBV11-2	CASSYNRGPALYAFF	TGTGCCAGCAGCTACAACAGGGGCCCTGCGCTTTACGCTTTCTTT
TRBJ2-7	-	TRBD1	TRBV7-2	CASSIGQAISYEQYF	TGTGCCAGCAGCATCGGACAGGCCATCTCCTACGAGCAGTACTTC
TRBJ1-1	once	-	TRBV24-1	CATSDSGAITEAFF	TGTGCCACCAGTGATTCAGGGGCTATCACTGAAGCTTTCTTT
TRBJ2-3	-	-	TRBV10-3	CGGVTDTQYF	TGTGGGGGTGTGACAGATACGCAGTATTTT
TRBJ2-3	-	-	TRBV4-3	CASSQWTAGTQYF	TGCGCCAGCAGCCAGTGGACCGCTGGTACGCAGTATTTT